These 32 T cell receptor beta chains were sequenced from one sample in a study of blood T cell repertoires in COVID-19 (TCRdb year 2020). Library preparation employed the immunoSEQ multiplex PCR assay. TCRdb limited this immuneACCESS table to in-frame rearrangements with V and J called. A share of clones is missing; checked studies link under half to unresolved V genes, and the rest is unexplained. Recorded for this sample are hundreds of thousands of clones; 89% of them occurred a single time. Clones ranked in the top ten supply 1.5% to 2% of the sample. Input material: peripheral blood. The receptors stem from a woman aged 25 to 45 with COVID-19, enrolled during active disease.

The DNA of the CDR3 is TGTGCCAGCAGCTCAACGGGACAGAGTCACCAAGAGACCCAGTACTTC. Translating gives CASSSTGQSHQETQYF. The chain couples TRBV7-9 to TRBJ2-5; 7 nucleotides agree with TRBD1. There are 16 residues in the CDR3. V was clipped by 4 bases and J by 0 bases; unmatched bases: 8. CDR1 and CDR2 from the germline V gene are SEHNR and FQNEAQ (reference sequence).

This chain links TRBV4-2 with TRBJ1-5, with 8 bases aligning to TRBD1. The V gene's germline CDR1 is LGHNA and CDR2 YNFKEQ. V lost 0 bases to trimming and J lost 6 bases; unmatched junction nucleotides: 10. CDR3 length: 17 amino acids. The CDR3 DNA reads TGTGCCAGCAGCCAAGATCTCAGGGGCGGACAGGGTCAGCCCCAGCATTTT. Protein sequence: CASSQDLRGGQGQPQHF.

This clone counts as medium-sized. This chain connects TRBV2 to TRBJ2-7; 12 nucleotides agree with TRBD2. Germline V gene sequence: CDR1 SNHLY, CDR2 FYNNEI. The ends lost 6 bases at V and 6 bases at J; junction bases unmatched: 9. There are 15 residues in the CDR3. The CDR3 region has the DNA TGTGCCAGCAGGGGCCGACTAGCGGGGGCGGGCGAGCAGTACTTC. Its protein is CASRGRLAGAGEQYF.

This clone was counted a single time. The chain has TRBV3-1 (or the pseudogene TRBV3-2) and TRBJ1-4; 7 bases map to TRBD1. Germline-derived CDR1 and CDR2 are LGHDT and YNNKEL (reference sequence). J lost 8 bases, V lost 3 bases, and 18 bases had no gene match. The CDR3 runs to 18 residues. CDR3 nucleotide sequence: TGTGCCAGCAGCCATCCGGACAGGCCACAGCCTCTGGGGGAAAAACTGTTTTTT. This translates into CASSHPDRPQPLGEKLFF.

The chain joins TRBV12-3 or TRBV12-4 to TRBJ1-1; possible D gene TRBD1, 5 bases. V lost 6 bases to trimming and J lost 5 bases, with 13 bases between them. The CDR3 has 13 residues. The CDR3 sequence is CASSQGFGTEAFF. CDR3 nucleotides: TGTGCCAGCAGCCAGGGATTCGGGACTGAAGCTTTCTTT.

The chain employs TRBV21-1 and TRBJ2-5; TRBD1, the table's D call, lacks a check against the DNA. TRBV21-1 is shown as a pseudogene. CDR3 length: 15 residues. DNA for the CDR3: TGTGCCAGCAGCAAGGCCCGCGAGCAGGAAGAGACCCAGTACTTC. Translated: CASSKAREQEETQYF.

The chain employs TRBV18 and TRBJ1-2; D is unclear. Trimming left V 0 bases short and J 0 bases short, with 11 bases between. The length of the CDR3 is 16 residues. Germline CDR1 and CDR2: KGHSH and LQKENI. CDR3 nucleotides: TGTGCCAGCTCACCACCCGCGGCACCGTCTAACTATGGCTACACCTTC. Protein: CASSPPAAPSNYGYTF.

The chain uses TRBV29-1 and TRBJ1-4; possible D gene TRBD1, 5 bases. V was pared by 5 bases and J by 12 bases, with 13 bases between. The CDR3 spans 11 residues. Germline V gene data show CDR1 as SQVTM and CDR2 as ANQGSEA. The CDR3 spells CSVSFRAELFF. CDR3 bases: TGCAGCGTTAGCTTCAGGGCTGAACTGTTTTTT.

This chain joins TRBV18 and TRBJ2-5, with 13 bases that match TRBD2. The CDR3 sequence is 15 residues long. CDR1 and CDR2 (germline): KGHSH, LQKENI. Trimming cost V 2 bases and J 6 bases; bases outside gene matches: 3. As DNA, the CDR3 is TGTGCCAGCTCACCAGGACTAGCGGGGGTAAAGACCCAGTACTTC. Translating it yields CASSPGLAGVKTQYF.

J is TRBJ1-5 and V is TRBV6-1, with no clear D. Trimming removed 1 base from V and 3 bases from J, with 7 bases in between. CDR3 length: 14 residues. Germline CDR1 MNHNS, CDR2 SASEGT. The CDR3 nucleotides read TGTGCCAGCAGTGAAGGGGCGACCAATCAGCCCCAGCATTTT. This encodes CASSEGATNQPQHF.

This clone was picked up one time. The genes are TRBV6-5 and TRBJ2-7; a possible D gene is TRBD1 (6 bases). Germline V gives CDR1 MNHEY, CDR2 SVGAGI. The V and J ends lost 5 bases and 2 bases respectively, with 7 bases between them. The CDR3 contains 12 residues. The CDR3 sequence is CASSRDTYEQYF. CDR3 coding DNA: TGTGCCAGCAGTAGGGACACCTACGAGCAGTACTTC.

The genes are TRBV19 and TRBJ1-1; 11 positions agree with TRBD1. The V and J ends lost 5 bases and 11 bases, in that order; junction bases with no gene match: 7. Germline CDR1 LNHDA, CDR2 SQIVND (reference sequence). The CDR3 runs to 13 residues. The CDR3 nucleotides read TGTGCCAGTAGTCCTAGGGACAGGGGGGGCGCTTTCTTT. As protein: CASSPRDRGGAFF.

The chain is built from TRBV9 and TRBJ1-6; no reliable D call. Germline assignment: CDR1 SGDLS and CDR2 YYNGEE. The germline V and J ends were trimmed by 5 bases and 5 bases, with 8 bases remaining between them. CDR3 length: 13 amino acids. The CDR3 coding sequence is TGTGCCAGCAGTGGCGGGAATAATTCACCCCTCCACTTT. It is translated as CASSGGNNSPLHF.

This chain links TRBV19 with TRBJ2-1, with 14 bases that match TRBD2. This CDR3 is 17 amino acids long. Germline assignment: CDR1 LNHDA and CDR2 SQIVND (reference sequence). V shed 3 bases, J shed 5 bases, and the junction held 6 bases outside the gene matches. CDR3 bases: TGTGCCAGTAGTATGGGACTAGCGGGGGCCATCGACAATGAGCAGTTCTTC. Translating it yields CASSMGLAGAIDNEQFF.

The chain joins TRBV6-2 or TRBV6-3 to TRBJ2-7; tentative D call: TRBD2 (5 bases). Looked up from germline, CDR1 is MNHEY and CDR2 is SVGEGT. Trimming left V 2 bases short and J 4 bases short, with 9 bases between. The CDR3 totals 13 residues. CDR3 region: CASSYDSGYEQYV. DNA for the CDR3: TGTGCCAGCAGTTACGATTCGGGGTACGAGCAGTACGTC.

This clone was observed once. This chain connects TRBV21-1 to TRBJ2-7; the table's D call, TRBD1, was not checked against the DNA. TRBV21-1 is reported as a pseudogene. The CDR3 contains 15 residues. The CDR3 bases are TGTGCCAGCAGGACTTTAACAGGGGGCGAGTACGAGCAGTACGTC. This gives the protein CASRTLTGGEYEQYV.

The rearrangement uses TRBV7-9 and TRBJ2-5, with 7 bases identical to TRBD1. The V and J ends lost 5 bases and 5 bases, in that order; junction bases with no gene match: 14. The CDR3 spans 16 residues. Germline lookup yields CDR1 SEHNR and CDR2 FQNEAQ (reference sequence). The CDR3 protein is CASSPVNIQGFETQYF. The CDR3 nucleotides read TGTGCCAGCAGCCCCGTTAACATACAGGGGTTTGAGACCCAGTACTTC.

The genes are TRBV7-9 and TRBJ1-2; D is possibly TRBD1 (6 bases). V lost 4 bases and J 7 bases, leaving 19 bases between the germline ends. The CDR3 runs to 15 residues. Germline V CDR1 and CDR2: SEHNR, FQNEAQ (reference sequence). The CDR3: CASSSLRLGAPGYTF. CDR3 nucleotides: TGTGCCAGCAGCTCCCTTCGGCTGGGGGCGCCTGGCTACACCTTC.

This chain joins TRBV24-1 and TRBJ1-5; D gene unclear. Germline-derived CDR1 and CDR2 are KGHDR and SFDVKD. CDR3 length: 14 amino acids. The V end lost 4 bases, the J end lost 0 bases, and 6 bases lay between the germline ends. The CDR3 sequence is CATSEEGSNQPQHF. For the CDR3, the DNA is TGTGCCACCAGTGAGGAGGGTAGCAATCAGCCCCAGCATTTT.

The chain is built from TRBV19 and TRBJ1-2; D is unresolved. CDR3 length equals 14 residues. Trimming left V 3 bases short and J 3 bases short, with 11 bases between. Germline V gives CDR1 LNHDA, CDR2 SQIVND (reference sequence). DNA of the CDR3: TGTGCCAGTAGTATCTCTACCGGGTACTATGGCTACACCTTC. It encodes CASSISTGYYGYTF.

The chain has TRBV6-5 and TRBJ1-5; no reliable D call. Germline V CDR1 and CDR2: MNHEY, SVGAGI. Trimming took 5 bases from V and 4 from J, leaving 6 bases between them. The CDR3 loop spans 12 amino acids. The CDR3 nucleotides are TGTGCCAGCAGTCCCCCGAATCAGCCCCAGCATTTT. Translation: CASSPPNQPQHF.

This clone showed up just a few times. The V gene is TRBV20-1, the J gene TRBJ1-1; D may be TRBD1 (5 bases). Trimming stripped 6 bases from V and 8 bases from J, with 13 bases between. From germline, CDR1 is DFQATT and CDR2 SNEGSKA (reference sequence). This CDR3 contains 11 residues. The CDR3: CSAAGGGEAFF. The CDR3, as DNA: TGCAGTGCCGCGGGGGGAGGGGAAGCTTTCTTT.

V gene TRBV5-1 combines with J gene TRBJ1-4; 10 bases fit TRBD1. CDR3 length equals 14 residues. The germline V gene has CDR1 SGHRS and CDR2 YFSETQ. V was clipped by 0 bases and J by 7 bases; unmatched bases: 0. CDR3 amino acids: CASSLGDRGEKLFF. The DNA of the CDR3 is TGCGCCAGCAGCTTGGGGGACAGGGGTGAAAAACTGTTTTTT.

The chain has TRBV6-6 and TRBJ1-2; D not resolved. Trimming took off 6 bases at V and 3 bases at J, with 17 bases between the two ends. CDR3 size: 15 residues. CDR1 MNHNY and CDR2 SVGAGI come from the germline V gene (reference sequence). The CDR3 loop reads CASSPRSAVHYGYTF. The DNA for the CDR3 is TGTGCCAGCAGCCCCCGGAGTGCTGTACACTATGGCTACACCTTC.

J is TRBJ1-2 and V is TRBV5-6; D might be TRBD1 (6 bases). V was trimmed by 0 bases and J by 8 bases, leaving 11 bases between them. CDR1 and CDR2 from the germline V gene are SGHDT and YYEEEE. The length of the CDR3 is 13 residues. CDR3 sequence (DNA): TGTGCCAGCAGCTTGGTTCAGGGGCCCGGCTACACCTTC. Translation gives CASSLVQGPGYTF.

This chain joins TRBV9 and TRBJ1-6; D is ambiguous. The CDR3 has 13 residues. CDR1 SGDLS and CDR2 YYNGEE come from the germline V gene. V was shortened by 3 bases and J by 9 bases, with 10 bases between the two germline ends. The CDR3 DNA is TGTGCCAGCAGCGGTAGTGGAGGTTCACCCCTCCACTTT. Its translation is CASSGSGGSPLHF.

The V gene is TRBV11-2, the J gene TRBJ1-4; a possible D gene is TRBD1 (5 bases). This CDR3 is built from 14 residues. V was trimmed by 0 bases and J by 10 bases, leaving 12 bases between them. The germline CDR1 and CDR2 sequences are SGHAT and FQNNGV. DNA for the CDR3: TGTGCCAGCAGCTTAGAGGGGGAGGGCGGAAAACTGTTTTTT. Translated: CASSLEGEGGKLFF. The full variable domain, in which reference TRBV11-2 and TRBJ1-4 provide the parts outside the CDR3, is EAGVAQSPRYKIIEKRQSVAFWCNPISGHATLYWYQQILGQGPKLLIQFQNNGVVDDSQLPKDRFSAERLKGVDSTLKIQPAKLEDSAVYLCASSLEGEGGKLFFGSGTQLSVL.

The V gene is TRBV7-2, the J gene TRBJ2-7; D is uncertain. Germline lookup yields CDR1 SGHTA and CDR2 FQGNSA. The CDR3 is 14 amino acids. Trimming removed 1 base at V and 3 bases at J, with 10 bases between. The CDR3 sequence: CASSLVGRGYEQYV. CDR3 bases: TGTGCCAGCAGCTTAGTTGGAAGAGGCTACGAGCAGTACGTC.

This clone was detected once. The chain couples TRBV19 to TRBJ1-5, with 7 bases lining up with TRBD1. The germline V gene has CDR1 LNHDA and CDR2 SQIVND (reference sequence). The ends lost 5 bases at V and 7 bases at J; junction bases unmatched: 5. The CDR3 is 13 residues long. The CDR3 protein is CASSHRGDQPQHF. CDR3 sequence (DNA): TGTGCCAGTAGTCACAGGGGAGACCAGCCCCAGCATTTT.

The chain couples TRBV2 to TRBJ1-1, with D perhaps TRBD1 (6 bases). Germline V gene lookup returns CDR1 SNHLY and CDR2 FYNNEI. Trimming took off 4 bases at V and 4 bases at J, with 16 bases between the two ends. The CDR3 loop spans 15 amino acids. CDR3 in DNA: TGTGCCAGCAGTGGGGGGCTTAGGAGAGGCACTGAAGCTTTCTTT. This encodes CASSGGLRRGTEAFF.

This rearrangement joins TRBV3-1 (or the pseudogene TRBV3-2) to TRBJ2-7, with D possibly matching TRBD2 (5 bases). Germline V lookup: CDR1 LGHDT, CDR2 YNNKEL (reference sequence). The CDR3 runs to 15 residues. V was shortened by 4 bases and J by 6 bases, with 19 bases between the two germline ends. The CDR3 bases are TGTGCCAGCAGCCCCTATCGGGATTTGAAGTGCGAGCAGTACGTC. It is translated as CASSPYRDLKCEQYV.

The chain joins TRBV12-3 or TRBV12-4 to TRBJ1-2; D unclear. This CDR3 spans 11 amino acids. With 6 bases removed from V and 5 bases from J, the gap between germline ends came to 7 bases. In nucleotides, the CDR3 is TGTGCCAGCAGGGGCTTGTATGGCTACACCTTC. Translated: CASRGLYGYTF.